This T cell receptor (beta chain) was retrieved from a study of blood T cell repertoires in COVID-19. The wider study: The United States, Italy and Spain provided the acute and convalescent COVID-19 samples. T cells, B-cell-depleted T cells, or PBMCs provided the cDNA or gDNA that served as material.

As processed by the authors: Amplified reference gene primers provided the basis for estimating nucleated cell counts. The table came from immunoSEQ multiplex PCR; TCRdb's copy has only in-frame clones and leaves some out. V, J and clone size are those of that table, while D and trimming were read from the DNA. The profile shows about 99,000 clones, 60% to 85% of them singletons. Germline CDR1 is SGHDT and CDR2 is YYEEEE. The CDR3 runs to 15 residues. With V trimmed by 4 bases and J by 2 bases, 8 bases remained unmatched. The sample consisted of peripheral blood. This TCR derives from an elderly woman with active or convalescent COVID-19. This chain uses TRBV5-6 with TRBJ2-5; 7 nucleotides agree with TRBD1. CDR3 nucleotide sequence: TGTGCCAGCAGCGAGACAGGGACCGGACAAGAGACCCAGTACTTC. This encodes CASSETGTGQETQYF.